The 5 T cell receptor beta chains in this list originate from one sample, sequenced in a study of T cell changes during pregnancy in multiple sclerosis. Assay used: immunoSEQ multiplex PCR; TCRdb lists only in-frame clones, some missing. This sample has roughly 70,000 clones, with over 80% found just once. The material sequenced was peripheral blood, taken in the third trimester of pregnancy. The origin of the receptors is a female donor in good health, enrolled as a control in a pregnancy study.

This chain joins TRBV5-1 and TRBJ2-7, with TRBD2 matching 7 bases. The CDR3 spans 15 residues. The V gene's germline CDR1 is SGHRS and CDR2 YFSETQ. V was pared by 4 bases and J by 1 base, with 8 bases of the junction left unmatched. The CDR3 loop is CASSLGERESYEQYF. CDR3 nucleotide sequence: TGCGCCAGCAGCCTAGGGGAGCGGGAATCCTACGAGCAGTACTTC.

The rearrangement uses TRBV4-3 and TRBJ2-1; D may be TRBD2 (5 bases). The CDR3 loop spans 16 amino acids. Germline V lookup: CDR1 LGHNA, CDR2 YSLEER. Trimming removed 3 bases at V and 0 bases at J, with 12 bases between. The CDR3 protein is CASSQSSGSSYNEQFF. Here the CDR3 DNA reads TGCGCCAGCAGCCAGTCGAGCGGAAGCTCCTACAATGAGCAGTTCTTC.

Here the CDR3 reads CASSLPQDTEAFF. The CDR3 DNA follows: TGCGCCAGCAGCCTACCACAGGACACTGAAGCTTTCTTT. The rearrangement links TRBV5-1 to TRBJ1-1; D may be TRBD1 (5 bases). Trimming shortened V by 4 bases and J by 3 bases, and 10 bases separated the two germline ends. From germline, CDR1 is SGHRS and CDR2 YFSETQ. This CDR3 comprises 13 residues.

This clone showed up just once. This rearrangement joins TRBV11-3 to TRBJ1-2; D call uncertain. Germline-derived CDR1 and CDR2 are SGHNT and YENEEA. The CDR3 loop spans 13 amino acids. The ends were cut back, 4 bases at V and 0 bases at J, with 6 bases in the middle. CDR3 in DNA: TGTGCCAGCAGCTCGGGTCCTAACTATGGCTACACCTTC. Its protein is CASSSGPNYGYTF. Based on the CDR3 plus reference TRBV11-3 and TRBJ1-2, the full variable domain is EAGVVQSPRYKIIEKKQPVAFWCNPISGHNTLYWYLQNLGQGPELLIRYENEEAVDDSQLPKDRFSAERLKGVDSTLKIQPAELGDSAVYLCASSSGPNYGYTFGSGTRLTVV.

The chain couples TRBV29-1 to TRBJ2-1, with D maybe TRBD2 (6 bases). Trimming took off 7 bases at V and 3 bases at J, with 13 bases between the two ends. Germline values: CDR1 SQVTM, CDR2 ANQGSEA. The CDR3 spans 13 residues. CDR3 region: CSGGDGGYNEQFF. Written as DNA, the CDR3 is TGCAGCGGCGGGGACGGGGGCTACAATGAGCAGTTCTTC.